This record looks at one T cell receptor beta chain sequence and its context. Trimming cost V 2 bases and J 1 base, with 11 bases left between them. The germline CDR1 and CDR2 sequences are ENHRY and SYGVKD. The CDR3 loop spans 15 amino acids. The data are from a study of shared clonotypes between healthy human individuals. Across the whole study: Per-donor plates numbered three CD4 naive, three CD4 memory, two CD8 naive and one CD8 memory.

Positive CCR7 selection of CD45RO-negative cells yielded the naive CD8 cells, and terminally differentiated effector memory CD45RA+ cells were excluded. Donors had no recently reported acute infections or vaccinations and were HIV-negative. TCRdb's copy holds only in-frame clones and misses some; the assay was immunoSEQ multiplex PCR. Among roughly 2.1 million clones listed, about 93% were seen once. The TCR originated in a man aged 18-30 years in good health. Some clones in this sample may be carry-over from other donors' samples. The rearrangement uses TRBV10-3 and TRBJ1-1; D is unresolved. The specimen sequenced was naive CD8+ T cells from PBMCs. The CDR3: CAISEGVNWNTEAFF. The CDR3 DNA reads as TGTGCCATCAGTGAGGGCGTCAATTGGAACACTGAAGCTTTCTTT.